One and the same sample provided the 29 T cell receptor beta chains below, sequenced in a study of T cell responses to AZD1222 COVID-19 vaccine. Method: immunoSEQ multiplex PCR; TCRdb's copy keeps in-frame clones and lacks some. The sample consists of about 75,000 clones, around 88% of them appearing once. The sample here was peripheral blood, taken 28 days after the second dose of the MenACWY control vaccine. The receptor source for this set is an adult who received the MenACWY meningococcal vaccine as a control.

The chain is built from TRBV18 and TRBJ2-1; 10 nucleotides line up with TRBD1. The V gene's germline CDR1 is KGHSH and CDR2 LQKENI. After removal of 2 bases from V and 5 bases from J, the junction contained 6 bases not matched to a gene. The CDR3 has 16 residues. CDR3 amino acids: CASSPAGTGVNNEQFF. For the CDR3, the DNA is TGTGCCAGCTCACCAGCCGGGACAGGGGTTAACAATGAGCAGTTCTTC.

V and J are TRBV6-5 and TRBJ1-4; D is perhaps TRBD1 (5 bases). There are 12 residues in the CDR3. The V gene lost 10 bases and the J gene lost 7 bases, with 13 bases spanning the gap. Per germline, CDR1 MNHEY and CDR2 SVGAGI. The DNA for the CDR3 is TGTGCCACCATGGGGGGTGGTGAAAAACTGTTTTTT. It codes for CATMGGGEKLFF.

The CDR3 loop reads CASSLGDDTKSPLHF. The DNA of the CDR3 is TGCGCCAGCAGCTTGGGTGATGACACCAAATCACCCCTCCACTTT. The V and J genes are TRBV5-1 and TRBJ1-6; D is ambiguous. The length of the CDR3 is 15 residues. V was pared by 0 bases and J by 10 bases, with 14 bases between. Looked up from germline, CDR1 is SGHRS and CDR2 is YFSETQ.

The J gene is TRBJ1-2, the V gene TRBV7-9; a possible D gene is TRBD1 (6 bases). Germline CDR1 and CDR2: SEHNR and FQNEAQ (reference sequence). With 7 bases removed from V and 2 bases from J, the gap between germline ends came to 20 bases. The CDR3 length is 16 residues. The CDR3 is CASNAGGGAANYGYTF. The CDR3 nucleotides are TGTGCCAGCAACGCAGGTGGGGGGGCGGCAAACTATGGCTACACCTTC.

The chain uses TRBV7-2 and TRBJ2-7, with a tentative D call TRBD1 (6 bases). Trimming removed 5 bases at V and 0 bases at J, with 11 bases between. Germline CDR1 and CDR2: SGHTA and FQGNSA. The CDR3 length is 14 residues. The CDR3: CASSLQGSSYEQYF. CDR3 nucleotides: TGTGCCAGCAGCCTCCAGGGGAGCTCCTACGAGCAGTACTTC. The complete variable domain, with remaining parts taken from reference TRBV7-2 and TRBJ2-7, reads GAGVSQSPSNKVTEKGKDVELRCDPISGHTALYWYRQSLGQGLEFLIYFQGNSAPDKSGLPSDRFSAERTGGSVSTLTIQRTQQEDSAVYLCASSLQGSSYEQYFGPGTRLTVT.

The chain links TRBV5-1 to TRBJ1-3; D remains ambiguous. The V gene lost 5 bases and the J gene lost 0 bases, with 12 bases spanning the gap. The CDR3 totals 15 residues. CDR1 SGHRS and CDR2 YFSETQ come from the germline V gene. CDR3 sequence (DNA): TGCGCCAGCAGGGTGGATCAGAGCTCTGGAAACACCATATATTTT. Its protein product is CASRVDQSSGNTIYF.

This clone was detected once. This chain connects TRBV12-3 or TRBV12-4 to TRBJ1-3, with D perhaps TRBD1 (5 bases). The CDR3 has 13 residues. Trimming stripped 8 bases from V and 1 base from J, with 9 bases between. In DNA form, the CDR3 reads TGTGCCAGCGGACACCCATCTGGAAACACCATATATTTT. Residues: CASGHPSGNTIYF.

V and J are TRBV19 and TRBJ1-4; D gene uncertain. The CDR3 length is 15 residues. In germline, CDR1 is LNHDA, CDR2 SQIVND (reference sequence). Trimming removed 3 bases at V and 0 bases at J, with 8 bases between. This CDR3 is CASSIDRATNEKLFF. As DNA, the CDR3 is TGTGCCAGTAGTATTGACCGTGCAACTAATGAAAAACTGTTTTTT.

The chain recombines TRBV2 with TRBJ1-6; D is uncertain. Trimming left V 1 base short and J 0 bases short, with 10 bases between. This CDR3 spans 17 amino acids. Per germline, CDR1 SNHLY and CDR2 FYNNEI. The CDR3 region is CASSEDEWSSYNSPLHF. The CDR3 nucleotides read TGTGCCAGCAGTGAAGACGAATGGAGCTCCTATAATTCACCCCTCCACTTT. The complete variable domain, with remaining parts taken from reference TRBV2 and TRBJ1-6, reads EPEVTQTPSHQVTQMGQEVILRCVPISNHLYFYWYRQILGQKVEFLVSFYNNEISEKSEIFDDQFSVERPDGSNFTLKIRSTKLEDSAMYFCASSEDEWSSYNSPLHFGNGTRLTVT.

The gene calls are TRBV7-9 and TRBJ1-1; 8 bases align to TRBD1. The germline V gene encodes CDR1 SEHNR and CDR2 FQNEAQ (reference sequence). The CDR3 has 17 amino acids. Trimming at V came to 5 bases and at J to 0 bases, leaving 11 bases not matched to a gene. CDR3 sequence: CASSRGTGGAMNTEAFF. The CDR3 DNA sequence: TGTGCCAGCAGCCGGGGGACAGGCGGAGCCATGAACACTGAAGCTTTCTTT.

The chain is built from TRBV14 and TRBJ2-7, with 9 positions matching TRBD2. V shed 2 bases and J 4 bases; nucleotides not matched to a gene: 21. The germline V gene has CDR1 SGHDN and CDR2 FVKESK. This CDR3 has 20 residues. The CDR3 DNA follows: TGTGCCAGCAGCCAAAGACCGGGACAGTCCCCCAGAGGACTAGCGTACGAGCAGTACTTC. Its translation: CASSQRPGQSPRGLAYEQYF.

This clone was detected only once. The chain employs TRBV6-5 and TRBJ1-1; 11 bases agree with TRBD1. Germline values: CDR1 MNHEY, CDR2 SVGAGI. The V segment lost 3 bases and the J segment 9 bases; nucleotides outside the gene matches: 6. This CDR3 is built from 14 residues. CDR3 region: CASSYRGQGAQAFF. Written as DNA, the CDR3 is TGTGCCAGCAGTTATCGTGGACAGGGGGCTCAAGCTTTCTTT.

V gene TRBV5-1 combines with J gene TRBJ2-3, with D uncertain. Germline lookup yields CDR1 SGHRS and CDR2 YFSETQ. V was clipped by 4 bases and J by 0 bases, with 15 bases between them. CDR3 length: 16 residues. CDR3 DNA: TGCGCCAGCAGCATAACCGCCCTCCTTAGCACAGATACGCAGTATTTT. As protein: CASSITALLSTDTQYF.

The chain combines TRBV7-9 with TRBJ2-7, with a tentative D call TRBD2 (6 bases). CDR1 is SEHNR, CDR2 FQNEAQ, per germline (reference sequence). The CDR3 totals 15 residues. V shed 6 bases and J shed 3 bases, with 18 bases lying between them. The CDR3 coding sequence is TGTGCCAGCAGTCTAACGGGGGATAAAGGCTACGAGCAGTACTTC. This codes for CASSLTGDKGYEQYF.

This chain joins TRBV10-3 and TRBJ1-6, with TRBD1 matching 7 bases. The CDR3 contains 16 residues. Trimming at V came to 4 bases and at J to 3 bases, leaving 6 bases not matched to a gene. Per germline, CDR1 ENHRY and CDR2 SYGVKD. In DNA form, the CDR3 reads TGTGCCATCAGTGGAGGGGGCACCGGCTATAATTCACCCCTCCACTTT. It translates to CAISGGGTGYNSPLHF.

The genes are TRBV5-8 and TRBJ1-5; D call uncertain. The CDR3 length is 15 residues. Deletions cut 4 bases from V and 2 bases from J, with 13 bases between. Germline V gene data show CDR1 as SGHTS and CDR2 as YDEGEE. CDR3 amino acids: CASSHDLDGNQPQHF. For the CDR3, the DNA is TGTGCCAGCAGCCATGATCTGGACGGCAATCAGCCCCAGCATTTT. Full variable domain (rest looked up from reference TRBV5-8 and TRBJ1-5): EAGVTQSPTHLIKTRGQQATLRCSPISGHTSVYWYQQALGLGLQFLLWYDEGEERNRGNFPPRFSGRQFPNYSSELNVNALELEDSALYLCASSHDLDGNQPQHFGDGTRLSIL.

The rearrangement uses TRBV6-8 and TRBJ1-2, with 7 bases lining up with TRBD1. Germline V gene data show CDR1 as MNHGY and CDR2 as SAAAGT. V lost 5 bases, J lost 5 bases, and 8 bases stayed unmatched. This CDR3 contains 14 residues. The CDR3 DNA sequence: TGTGCCAGCAGTCCAGACAGGGAGGGGTATGGCTACACCTTC. It translates to CASSPDREGYGYTF.

This rearrangement joins TRBV15 to TRBJ2-3; TRBD1 or TRBD2 may be the D gene (6 bases each). V lost 5 bases to trimming and J lost 2 bases, with 11 bases between them. The length of the CDR3 is 14 residues. CDR1 and CDR2 (germline): LNHNV, YYDKDF (reference sequence). DNA for the CDR3: TGTGCCACCAGCCAAAGGGGGGACACAGATACGCAGTATTTT. Protein: CATSQRGDTDTQYF.

The chain is built from TRBV2 and TRBJ1-6; TRBD1 is a possible D gene (6 bases). The CDR3 is 17 amino acids. The ends were cut back, 7 bases at V and 5 bases at J, with 21 bases in the middle. The germline V gene encodes CDR1 SNHLY and CDR2 FYNNEI. CDR3: CASTGVGGRGNNSPLHF. The DNA of the CDR3 is TGTGCCAGCACTGGAGTGGGGGGCCGAGGGAATAATTCACCCCTCCACTTT.

The chain is built from TRBV2 and TRBJ2-1, with 9 bases that match TRBD2. Germline V lookup: CDR1 SNHLY, CDR2 FYNNEI. The CDR3 extends over 15 amino acids. The V segment lost 8 bases and the J segment 4 bases; nucleotides outside the gene matches: 9. The CDR3 loop reads CASGPLAGAYNEQFF. DNA for the CDR3: TGTGCCAGCGGACCACTAGCGGGCGCTTACAATGAGCAGTTCTTC. The whole variable domain, remainder taken from reference TRBV2 and TRBJ2-1, is EPEVTQTPSHQVTQMGQEVILRCVPISNHLYFYWYRQILGQKVEFLVSFYNNEISEKSEIFDDQFSVERPDGSNFTLKIRSTKLEDSAMYFCASGPLAGAYNEQFFGPGTRLTVL.

The chain carries TRBV19 and TRBJ1-1; D unresolved. CDR3 size: 16 residues. Germline CDR1 LNHDA, CDR2 SQIVND (reference sequence). V was clipped by 2 bases and J by 7 bases, with 20 bases between them. The CDR3 DNA reads as TGTGCCAGTAGTATAAGGCAGGAGAGCCCGAAATGTGAAGCTTTCTTT. It is translated as CASSIRQESPKCEAFF.

The V and J genes are TRBV19 and TRBJ1-5, with 7 bases identical to TRBD1. The CDR3 sequence is 17 residues long. Germline CDR1 is LNHDA and CDR2 is SQIVND (reference sequence). Trimming removed 3 bases from V and 1 base from J; junction bases left unmatched: 9. CDR3 coding DNA: TGTGCCAGTAGTATTTACAGGGGCGGTTTGAGCAATCAGCCCCAGCATTTT. Its protein product is CASSIYRGGLSNQPQHF.

The rearrangement uses TRBV19 and TRBJ1-5; 7 bases match TRBD1. Trimming removed 5 bases from V and 3 bases from J; junction bases left unmatched: 4. There are 14 residues in the CDR3. The germline CDR1 and CDR2 sequences are LNHDA and SQIVND (reference sequence). CDR3 sequence: CASSPGTDNQPQHF. CDR3 sequence (DNA): TGTGCCAGTAGTCCCGGGACAGACAATCAGCCCCAGCATTTT.

The chain joins TRBV5-1 to TRBJ2-3; possible D gene TRBD1, 6 bases. This CDR3 region has 15 residues. Trimming stripped 5 bases from V and 4 bases from J, with 17 bases between. Germline CDR1 is SGHRS and CDR2 is YFSETQ. DNA for the CDR3: TGCGCCAGCAGGCGAGAAGGGGGTCAGGCAGATACGCAGTATTTT. This translates into CASRREGGQADTQYF. The variable domain in full, with the rest retrieved from reference TRBV5-1 and TRBJ2-3, is KAGVTQTPRYLIKTRGQQVTLSCSPISGHRSVSWYQQTPGQGLQFLFEYFSETQRNKGNFPGRFSGRQFSNSRSEMNVSTLELGDSALYLCASRREGGQADTQYFGPGTRLTVL.

The V call is TRBV19, the J call TRBJ1-1; maybe TRBD1 (5 bases). Trimming removed 2 bases at V and 4 bases at J, with 11 bases between. Germline values: CDR1 LNHDA, CDR2 SQIVND (reference sequence). The CDR3 runs 14 residues. CDR3 nucleotides: TGTGCCAGTAGTATAACAGGTTTGGTCACTGAAGCTTTCTTT. This sequence encodes CASSITGLVTEAFF.

The rearrangement links TRBV27 to TRBJ1-1; a possible D gene is TRBD1 (5 bases). The CDR3 spans 14 residues. CDR1 and CDR2 from the germline V gene are MNHEY and SMNVEV (reference sequence). Trimming shortened V by 6 bases and J by 1 base, and 12 bases separated the two germline ends. The CDR3 DNA sequence: TGTGCCAGCAGACCCTTCGGGACGAACACTGAAGCTTTCTTT. Amino acids: CASRPFGTNTEAFF.

The chain recombines TRBV7-8 with TRBJ1-5; D unclear. Germline values: CDR1 SGHVS, CDR2 FQNEAQ. The CDR3 contains 16 residues. V shed 1 base and J shed 0 bases, with 10 bases lying between them. DNA of the CDR3: TGTGCCAGCAGCTTAGGGGCGGGATTTAGCAATCAGCCCCAGCATTTT. It translates to CASSLGAGFSNQPQHF.

This clone was detected once. The chain carries TRBV30 and TRBJ1-4, with D uncertain. With 0 bases removed from V and 7 bases from J, the gap between germline ends came to 9 bases. CDR3 length: 13 residues. The germline V gene has CDR1 GTSNPN and CDR2 SVGIG (reference sequence). As DNA, the CDR3 is TGTGCCTGGAGTGTGGCCCACTCTGAAAAACTGTTTTTT. This gives the protein CAWSVAHSEKLFF.

V gene TRBV7-8 combines with J gene TRBJ2-7; D call uncertain. Trimming removed 0 bases at V and 0 bases at J, with 9 bases between. This CDR3 has 15 residues. Germline CDR1 is SGHVS and CDR2 is FQNEAQ. Written as DNA, the CDR3 is TGTGCCAGCAGCTTAGCCCCCGATTACTCCTACGAGCAGTACTTC. Its protein is CASSLAPDYSYEQYF.